This is a list of T cell receptor beta chains from one sample in a study of T cells in Graves' hyperthyroidism and ophthalmopathy. TCRdb passed the multiplex PCR reads through MiXCR, listing each CDR3 protein once. Of 600,000 to 900,000 distinct CDR3 sequences in the sample, about a sixth are singletons; the top ten hold roughly 8%. The sample taken for sequencing was blood. All receptors derive from a man aged 18 to 35 with Graves' hyperthyroidism. CDR3s include the opening cysteine and the closing phenylalanine or tryptophan. Only some rows state a clone size, as once, few, many or a class for expanded clones.

NA	TRBJ2-1	TRBV7-2	CASSLVGLAETNEQFF
NA	TRBJ1-1	TRBV18	CASSPAGAGTEAFF
NA	TRBJ1-5	TRBV4-1	CASSFEGPRGNQPQHF
few	TRBJ2-5	TRBV12-3/TRBV12-4	CASSRVGVTQYF
many	TRBJ1-5	TRBV6-1	CASSERWGSSNQPQHF
few	TRBJ2-7	TRBV28	CASRLLAGVHEQYF
few	TRBJ1-5	TRBV18	CASSPLGGAGQPQHF
NA	TRBJ2-7	TRBV7-3	CASSLGPGAFYEQYF
many	TRBJ2-5	TRBV2	CASSELAGKQETQYF
NA	TRBJ2-7	TRBV7-2	CASSLDPGLIYEQYF
few	TRBJ2-1	TRBV12-5	CASATPAGTSSYNEQFF
NA	TRBJ2-7	TRBV24-1	CATSDLRTGEQYF
many	TRBJ1-5	TRBV28	CASSWDPKGSSQPQHF
NA	TRBJ2-7	TRBV19	CASSTGGGLREQYF
NA	TRBJ2-7	TRBV28	CASSTPGSSYEQYF
NA	TRBJ1-5	TRBV18	CASSPGQGAINQPQHF
NA	TRBJ2-7	TRBV20-1	CSARVGGLAGGMGPEQYF
many	TRBJ1-5	TRBV28	CASSSGINQPQHF
NA	TRBJ2-3	TRBV7-6	CASSHASVDTQYF
few	TRBJ2-1	TRBV9	CASSPRDGTHNEQFF
many	TRBJ2-5	TRBV6-5	CASSYPGAQYF
NA	TRBJ1-1	TRBV29-1	CSVGTGGAEAFF